Here is one T cell receptor (beta chain) with its context. Its cognate antigen is unknown. The record originates from a study of CD8+ T cells in alopecia areata. On the study more broadly: The authors scored treated patients' severity by affected scalp percentage. Study results and limitations: With just one nonresponder, it is still uncertain whether baseline CD8+ expansion relates to response.

V shed 3 bases and J shed 0 bases, with 14 bases lying between them. The CDR3 sequence is 16 residues long. CDR1 and CDR2 from the germline V gene are SNHLY and FYNNEI. RNA extraction was followed by reverse transcription into cDNA, which acted as the sequencing template. Profiling relied on immunoSEQ multiplex PCR, and the TCRdb table lists in-frame clones only, not all of them. The sample carries about 100,000 clones, roughly three fifths recorded once. Treatment noted: oral pan-JAK inhibitor, 5-10 mg twice daily. The specimen was CD8+ T cells sorted from blood, collected at roughly week 55, from a patient treated with tofacitinib. The sequence derives from a human donor with alopecia areata. The chain is built from TRBV2 and TRBJ1-1; D possibly corresponds to TRBD1 (5 bases). The CDR3 sequence: CASSEVGGDMNTEAFF. The CDR3 region has the DNA TGTGCCAGCAGTGAGGTCGGGGGGGATATGAACACTGAAGCTTTCTTT.